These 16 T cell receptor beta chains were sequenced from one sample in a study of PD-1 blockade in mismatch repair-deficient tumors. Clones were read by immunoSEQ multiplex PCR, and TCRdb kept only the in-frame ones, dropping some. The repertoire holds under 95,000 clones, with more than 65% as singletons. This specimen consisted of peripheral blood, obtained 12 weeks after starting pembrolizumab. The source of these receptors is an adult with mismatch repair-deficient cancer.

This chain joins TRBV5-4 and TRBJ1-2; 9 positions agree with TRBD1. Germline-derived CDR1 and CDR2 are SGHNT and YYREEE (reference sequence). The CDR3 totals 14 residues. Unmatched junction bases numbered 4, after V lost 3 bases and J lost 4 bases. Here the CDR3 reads CASSSGTGSYGYTF. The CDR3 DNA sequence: TGTGCCAGCAGCTCCGGGACAGGGAGCTATGGCTACACCTTC.

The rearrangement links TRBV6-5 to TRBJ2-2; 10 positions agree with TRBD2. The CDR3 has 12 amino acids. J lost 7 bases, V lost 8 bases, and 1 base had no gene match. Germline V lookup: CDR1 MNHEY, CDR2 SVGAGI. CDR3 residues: CASRTSGGELFF. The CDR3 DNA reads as TGTGCCAGCCGGACTAGCGGCGGGGAGCTGTTTTTT.

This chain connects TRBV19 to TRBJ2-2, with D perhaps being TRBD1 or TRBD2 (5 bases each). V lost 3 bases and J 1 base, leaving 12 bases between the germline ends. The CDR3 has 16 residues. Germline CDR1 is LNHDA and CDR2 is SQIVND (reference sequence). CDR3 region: CASSMGRHLNTGELFF. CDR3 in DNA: TGTGCCAGTAGTATGGGACGGCACCTGAACACCGGGGAGCTGTTTTTT. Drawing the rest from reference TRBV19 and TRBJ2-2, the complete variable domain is DGGITQSPKYLFRKEGQNVTLSCEQNLNHDAMYWYRQDPGQGLRLIYYSQIVNDFQKGDIAEGYSVSREKKESFPLTVTSAQKNPTAFYLCASSMGRHLNTGELFFGEGSRLTVL.

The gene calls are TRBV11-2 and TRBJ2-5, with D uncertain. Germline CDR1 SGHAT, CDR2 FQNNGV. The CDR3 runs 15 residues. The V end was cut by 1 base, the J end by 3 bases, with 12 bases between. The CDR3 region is CASSLGALPEETQYF. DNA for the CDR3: TGTGCCAGCAGCTTAGGAGCTCTGCCAGAAGAGACCCAGTACTTC.

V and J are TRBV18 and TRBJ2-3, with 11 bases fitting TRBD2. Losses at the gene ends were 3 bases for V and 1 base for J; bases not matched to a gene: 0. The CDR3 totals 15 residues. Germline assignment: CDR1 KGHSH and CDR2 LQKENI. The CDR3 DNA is TGTGCCAGCTCACCGGGACTAGCGGGCACAGATACGCAGTATTTT. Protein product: CASSPGLAGTDTQYF.

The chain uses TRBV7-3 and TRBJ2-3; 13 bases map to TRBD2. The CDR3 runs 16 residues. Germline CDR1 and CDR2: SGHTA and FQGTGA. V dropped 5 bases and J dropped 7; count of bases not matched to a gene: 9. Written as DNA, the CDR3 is TGTGCCAGCAGCCTGACTAGCGGGAGGCCGGAAAATACGCAGTATTTT. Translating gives CASSLTSGRPENTQYF.

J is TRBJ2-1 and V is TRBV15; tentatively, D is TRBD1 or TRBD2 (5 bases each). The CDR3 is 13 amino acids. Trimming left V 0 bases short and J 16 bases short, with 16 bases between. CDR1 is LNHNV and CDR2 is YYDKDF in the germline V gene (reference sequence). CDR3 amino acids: CATSREGPTWQFF. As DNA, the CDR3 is TGTGCCACCAGCAGAGAGGGACCAACGTGGCAATTCTTC.

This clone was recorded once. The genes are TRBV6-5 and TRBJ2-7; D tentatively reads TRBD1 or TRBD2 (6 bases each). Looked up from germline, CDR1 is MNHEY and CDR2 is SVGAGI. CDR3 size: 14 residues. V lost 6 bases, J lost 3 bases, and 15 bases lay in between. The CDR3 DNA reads TGTGCCAGCAGGGGATTACAGGGAGGCTACGAGCAGTACTTC. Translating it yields CASRGLQGGYEQYF.

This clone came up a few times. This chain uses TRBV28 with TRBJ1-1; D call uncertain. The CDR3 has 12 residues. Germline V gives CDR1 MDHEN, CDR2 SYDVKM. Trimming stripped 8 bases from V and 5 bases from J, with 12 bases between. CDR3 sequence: CASESWGTEAFF. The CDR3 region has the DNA TGTGCCAGCGAGAGTTGGGGAACTGAAGCTTTCTTT.

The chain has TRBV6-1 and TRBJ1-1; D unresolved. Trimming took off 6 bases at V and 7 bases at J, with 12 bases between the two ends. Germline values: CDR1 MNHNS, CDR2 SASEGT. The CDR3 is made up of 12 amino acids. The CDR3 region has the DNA TGTGCCAGCAGGTTTTTGGGGATTGAAGCTTTCTTT. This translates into CASRFLGIEAFF.

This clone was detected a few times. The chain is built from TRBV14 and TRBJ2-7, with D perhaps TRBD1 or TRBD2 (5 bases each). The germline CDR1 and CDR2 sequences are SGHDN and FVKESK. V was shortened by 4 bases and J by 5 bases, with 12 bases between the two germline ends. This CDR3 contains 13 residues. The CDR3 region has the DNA TGTGCCAGCAGCCTACGAGGGGTTAACGAGCAGTACTTC. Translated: CASSLRGVNEQYF.

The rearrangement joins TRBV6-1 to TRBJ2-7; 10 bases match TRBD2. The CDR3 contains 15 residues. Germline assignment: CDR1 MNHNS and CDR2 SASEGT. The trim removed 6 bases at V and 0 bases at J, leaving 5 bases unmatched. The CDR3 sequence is CASSPGLANSYEQYF. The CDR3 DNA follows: TGTGCCAGCAGCCCGGGACTAGCGAACTCCTACGAGCAGTACTTC.

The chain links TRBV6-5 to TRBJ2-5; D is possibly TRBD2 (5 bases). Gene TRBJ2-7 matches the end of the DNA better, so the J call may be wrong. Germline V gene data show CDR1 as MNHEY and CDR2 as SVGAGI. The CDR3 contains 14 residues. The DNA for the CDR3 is TGTGCCAGCATTTCATACACTAGCTCCTACGAGCAGTACTTC. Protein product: CASISYTSSYEQYF.

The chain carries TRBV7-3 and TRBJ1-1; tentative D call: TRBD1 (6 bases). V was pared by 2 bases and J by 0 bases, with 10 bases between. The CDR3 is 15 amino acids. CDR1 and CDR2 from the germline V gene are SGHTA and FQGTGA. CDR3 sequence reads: CASSLAGVLNTEAFF. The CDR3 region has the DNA TGTGCCAGCAGCTTAGCAGGGGTCCTGAACACTGAAGCTTTCTTT.

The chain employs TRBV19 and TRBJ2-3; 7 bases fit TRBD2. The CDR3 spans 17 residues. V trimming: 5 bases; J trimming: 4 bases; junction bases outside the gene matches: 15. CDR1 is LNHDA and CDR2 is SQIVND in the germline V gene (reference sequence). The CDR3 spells CASSGWGGGRGADTQYF. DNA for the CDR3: TGTGCCAGTAGTGGATGGGGAGGCGGGAGAGGGGCAGATACGCAGTATTTT.

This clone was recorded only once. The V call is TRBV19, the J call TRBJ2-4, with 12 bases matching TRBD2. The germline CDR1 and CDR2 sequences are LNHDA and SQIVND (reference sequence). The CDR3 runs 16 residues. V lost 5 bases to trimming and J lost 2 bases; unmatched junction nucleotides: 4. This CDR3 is CASSPGLAGTKNIQYF. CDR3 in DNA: TGTGCCAGTAGTCCCGGACTAGCGGGAACCAAAAACATTCAGTACTTC.